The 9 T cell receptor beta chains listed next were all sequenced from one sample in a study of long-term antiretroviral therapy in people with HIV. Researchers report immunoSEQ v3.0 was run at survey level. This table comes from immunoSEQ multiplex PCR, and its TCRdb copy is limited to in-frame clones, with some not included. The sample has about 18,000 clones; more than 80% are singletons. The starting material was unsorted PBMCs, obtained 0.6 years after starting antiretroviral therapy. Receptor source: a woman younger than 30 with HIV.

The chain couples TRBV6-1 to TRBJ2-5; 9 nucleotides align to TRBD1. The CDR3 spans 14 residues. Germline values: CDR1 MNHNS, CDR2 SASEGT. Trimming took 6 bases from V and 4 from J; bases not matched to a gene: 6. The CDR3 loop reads CASSWTGVTETQYF. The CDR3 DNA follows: TGTGCCAGCAGCTGGACAGGGGTTACAGAGACCCAGTACTTC.

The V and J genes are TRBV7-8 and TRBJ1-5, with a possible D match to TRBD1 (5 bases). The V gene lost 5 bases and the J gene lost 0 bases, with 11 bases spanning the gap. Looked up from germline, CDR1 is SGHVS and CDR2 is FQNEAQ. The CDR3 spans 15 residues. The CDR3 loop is CASSRGGVSNQPQHF. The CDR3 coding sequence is TGTGCCAGCAGCAGGGGTGGGGTTAGCAATCAGCCCCAGCATTTT.

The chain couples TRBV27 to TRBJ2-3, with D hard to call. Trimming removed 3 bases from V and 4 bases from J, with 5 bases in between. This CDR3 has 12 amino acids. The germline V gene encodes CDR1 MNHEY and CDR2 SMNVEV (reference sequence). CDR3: CASSFYPDTQYF. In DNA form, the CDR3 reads TGTGCCAGCAGTTTTTATCCAGATACGCAGTATTTT.

CDR3 loop: CASSPTGVAEAFF. CDR3 in DNA: TGTGCCAGCAGTCCGACCGGAGTGGCTGAAGCTTTCTTT. The chain combines TRBV28 with TRBJ1-1; the D is unclear. Germline V gene data show CDR1 as MDHEN and CDR2 as SYDVKM. V was cut by 5 bases and J by 6 bases, with 13 bases left in between. CDR3 length: 13 residues.

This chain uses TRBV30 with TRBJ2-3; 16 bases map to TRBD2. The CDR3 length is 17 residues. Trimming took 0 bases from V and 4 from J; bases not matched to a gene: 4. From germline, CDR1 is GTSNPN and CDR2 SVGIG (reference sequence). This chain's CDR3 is CAWSVRGLAGGSDTQYF. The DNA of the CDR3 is TGTGCCTGGAGTGTCCGGGGACTAGCGGGAGGGTCAGATACGCAGTATTTT.

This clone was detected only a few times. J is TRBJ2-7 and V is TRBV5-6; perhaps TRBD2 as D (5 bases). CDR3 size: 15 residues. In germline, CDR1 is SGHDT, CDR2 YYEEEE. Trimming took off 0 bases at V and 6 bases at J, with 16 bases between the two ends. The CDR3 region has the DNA TGTGCCAGCAGCTTGGCCGCGCAAGGAGGCCTCGAGCAGTACTTC. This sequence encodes CASSLAAQGGLEQYF.

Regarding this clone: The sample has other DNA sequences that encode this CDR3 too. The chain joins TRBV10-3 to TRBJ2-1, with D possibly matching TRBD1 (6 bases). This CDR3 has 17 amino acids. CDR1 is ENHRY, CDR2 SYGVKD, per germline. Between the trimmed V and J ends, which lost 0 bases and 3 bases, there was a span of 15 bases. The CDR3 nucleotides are TGTGCCATCAGTGAGTCGAAAGCCTCAGGGGACTACAATGAGCAGTTCTTC. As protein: CAISESKASGDYNEQFF.

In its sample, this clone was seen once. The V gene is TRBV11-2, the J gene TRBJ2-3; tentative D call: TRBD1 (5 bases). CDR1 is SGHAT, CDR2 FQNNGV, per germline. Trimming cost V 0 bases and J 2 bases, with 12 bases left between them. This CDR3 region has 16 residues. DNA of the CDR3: TGTGCCAGCAGCTTAGATCCAGGGCCTCACACAGATACGCAGTATTTT. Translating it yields CASSLDPGPHTDTQYF.

This CDR3 reads CASSFLAGGTVEQYF. The CDR3 nucleotides read TGTGCCAGCAGCTTTCTAGCGGGAGGGACGGTCGAGCAGTACTTC. V gene TRBV7-8 combines with J gene TRBJ2-7; 12 bases match TRBD2. Germline loops: CDR1 SGHVS, CDR2 FQNEAQ. The junction had 6 bases not matched to a gene; V was cut back by 3 bases and J by 6 bases. The CDR3 has 15 residues.